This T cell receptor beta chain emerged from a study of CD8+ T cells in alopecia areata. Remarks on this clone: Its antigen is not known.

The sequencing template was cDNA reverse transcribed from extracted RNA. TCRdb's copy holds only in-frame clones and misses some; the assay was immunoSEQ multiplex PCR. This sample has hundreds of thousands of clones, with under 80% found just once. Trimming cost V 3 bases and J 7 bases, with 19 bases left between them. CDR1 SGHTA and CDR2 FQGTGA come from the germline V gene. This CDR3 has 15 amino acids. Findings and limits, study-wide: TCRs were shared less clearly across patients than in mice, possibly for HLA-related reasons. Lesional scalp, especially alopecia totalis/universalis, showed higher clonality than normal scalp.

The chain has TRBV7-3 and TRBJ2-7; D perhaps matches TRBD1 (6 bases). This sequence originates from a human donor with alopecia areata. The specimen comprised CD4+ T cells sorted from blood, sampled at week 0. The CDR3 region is CASSFFLDRSGEQYF. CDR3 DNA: TGTGCCAGCAGCTTCTTTTTGGACAGATCGGGAGAGCAGTACTTC. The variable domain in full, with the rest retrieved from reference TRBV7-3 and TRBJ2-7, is GAGVSQTPSNKVTEKGKYVELRCDPISGHTALYWYRQSLGQGPEFLIYFQGTGAADDSGLPNDRFFAVRPEGSVSTLKIQRTERGDSAVYLCASSFFLDRSGEQYFGPGTRLTVT.